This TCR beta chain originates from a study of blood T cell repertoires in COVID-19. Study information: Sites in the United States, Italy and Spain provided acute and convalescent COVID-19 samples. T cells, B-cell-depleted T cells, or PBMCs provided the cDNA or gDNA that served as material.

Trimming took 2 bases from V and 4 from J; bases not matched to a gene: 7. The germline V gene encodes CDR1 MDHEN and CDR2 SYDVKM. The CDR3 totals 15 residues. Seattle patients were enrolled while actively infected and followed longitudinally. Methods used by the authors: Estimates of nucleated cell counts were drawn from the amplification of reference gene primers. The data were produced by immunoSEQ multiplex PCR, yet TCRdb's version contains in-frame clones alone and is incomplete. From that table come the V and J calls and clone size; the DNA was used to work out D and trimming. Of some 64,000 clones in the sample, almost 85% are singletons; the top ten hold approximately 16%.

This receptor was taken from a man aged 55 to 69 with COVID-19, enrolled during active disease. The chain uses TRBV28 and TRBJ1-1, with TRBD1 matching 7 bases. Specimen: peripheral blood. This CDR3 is CASSLDRVFGTEAFF. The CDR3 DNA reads TGTGCCAGCAGTTTAGACAGGGTCTTCGGCACTGAAGCTTTCTTT.